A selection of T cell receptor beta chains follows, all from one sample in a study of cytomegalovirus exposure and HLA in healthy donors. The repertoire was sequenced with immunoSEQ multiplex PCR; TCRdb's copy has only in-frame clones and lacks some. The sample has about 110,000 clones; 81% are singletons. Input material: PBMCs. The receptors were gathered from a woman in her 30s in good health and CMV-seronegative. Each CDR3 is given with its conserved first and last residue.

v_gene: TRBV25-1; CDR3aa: CASSQWTGTVNEQFF
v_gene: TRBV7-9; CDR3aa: CASTPTLAGDTGELFF
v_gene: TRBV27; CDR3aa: CASTLRLAGNYEQYF
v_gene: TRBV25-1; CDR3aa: CASKGLADTGELFF
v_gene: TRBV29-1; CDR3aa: CSATSATYNEQFF
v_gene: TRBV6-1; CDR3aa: CASSEAYASGMGKNIQYF
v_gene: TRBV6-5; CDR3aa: CASSYRAGSSYNEQFF
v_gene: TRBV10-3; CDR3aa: CAISESTGVYEQYF
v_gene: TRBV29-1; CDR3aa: CSVDQDRGQGEQYF
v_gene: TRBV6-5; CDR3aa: CASSQGYGYTF
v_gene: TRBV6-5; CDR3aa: CASMGSWVQETQYF
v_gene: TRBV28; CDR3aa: CASSLRGGGTDTQYF
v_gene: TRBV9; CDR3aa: CASSPNRVSYEQYF
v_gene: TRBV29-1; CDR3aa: CSVESDRSEAFF
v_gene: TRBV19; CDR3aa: CASSIDREVTGELFF
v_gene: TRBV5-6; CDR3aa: CASSRLSGYTF
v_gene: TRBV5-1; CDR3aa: CASSLGGSALKETQYF
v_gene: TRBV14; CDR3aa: CASSQYGNQPQHF
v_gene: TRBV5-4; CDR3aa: CASIPDRDRVGETQYF
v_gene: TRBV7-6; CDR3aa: CASSFGLADLSTDTQYF
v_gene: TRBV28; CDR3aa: CASSLPGQDYRETQYF
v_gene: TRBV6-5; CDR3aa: CASSYPSLNQPQHF
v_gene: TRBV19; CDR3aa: CASGRGSGRALNQYF
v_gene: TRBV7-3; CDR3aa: CASSLNRETDTQYF
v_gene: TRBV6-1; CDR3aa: CASSEAHRGQGPAFF
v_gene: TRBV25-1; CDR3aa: CASSRQGGYGYTF
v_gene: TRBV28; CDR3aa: CASSLMSGGNTGELFF
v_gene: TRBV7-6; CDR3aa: CASSLEVWVAPNTGELFF
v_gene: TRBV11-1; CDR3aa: CASSSSNGAQHF
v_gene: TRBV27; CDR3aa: CASSTNRDRIYQPQHF
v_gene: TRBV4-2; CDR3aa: CASSQDWDRGLSVEKLFF
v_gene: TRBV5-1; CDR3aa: CASSSEVVGAGRAGYTF
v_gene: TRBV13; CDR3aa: CASSFTLTGNNEQFF
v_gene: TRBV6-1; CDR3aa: CASSEGTSGREIYEQYF
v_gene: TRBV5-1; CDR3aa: CASSPSGKDTGELFF
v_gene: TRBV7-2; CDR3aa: CASSPRTSRLYNEQFF